A single sample gave rise to the 22 T cell receptor beta chains below, sequenced in a study of cytomegalovirus exposure and HLA in healthy donors. The method was immunoSEQ multiplex PCR; TCRdb's version includes in-frame clones alone and lacks a portion of them. The sample records tens of thousands of clones, 85% to 95% being singletons. What was sequenced was PBMCs. The receptors were sampled from a woman aged 18-29 years in good health and CMV-seronegative.

The V and J genes are TRBV2 and TRBJ2-1, with TRBD2 matching 10 bases. The V segment lost 6 bases and the J segment 4 bases; nucleotides outside the gene matches: 6. The germline V gene encodes CDR1 SNHLY and CDR2 FYNNEI. CDR3 length: 15 residues. CDR3 nucleotide sequence: TGTGCCAGCAGGGTCGGACTAGCGGCATACAATGAGCAGTTCTTC. Translating gives CASRVGLAAYNEQFF.

The chain combines TRBV27 with TRBJ1-1; 10 bases agree with TRBD1. The CDR3 covers 15 residues. The germline V gene encodes CDR1 MNHEY and CDR2 SMNVEV (reference sequence). V dropped 2 bases and J dropped 6; count of bases not matched to a gene: 6. The CDR3 DNA sequence: TGTGCCAGCAGTTTAATCGGGACAGGGGTGGCTGAAGCTTTCTTT. Translated, it gives CASSLIGTGVAEAFF.

The rearrangement uses TRBV5-4 and TRBJ2-5; TRBD2 matches 9 bases. The junction had 10 bases not matched to a gene; V was cut back by 0 bases and J by 1 base. Germline V gene sequence: CDR1 SGHNT, CDR2 YYREEE (reference sequence). This CDR3 spans 18 amino acids. DNA of the CDR3: TGTGCCAGCAGCTTGGGGGGTCTTAGCGGGGGACCCCAAGAGACCCAGTACTTC. Its protein product is CASSLGGLSGGPQETQYF.

This sequence joins TRBV29-1 and TRBJ2-7; 9 nucleotides align to TRBD1. This CDR3 has 14 residues. Germline V gives CDR1 SQVTM, CDR2 ANQGSEA. The junction had 10 bases not matched to a gene; V was cut back by 5 bases and J by 5 bases. CDR3 residues: CSVLSGTGLNEQYF. The CDR3 region has the DNA TGCAGCGTTCTCTCCGGGACAGGGCTAAACGAGCAGTACTTC.

This clone has just one count. The chain uses TRBV14 and TRBJ1-1, with 7 positions matching TRBD1. Germline V lookup: CDR1 SGHDN, CDR2 FVKESK. This CDR3 contains 18 residues. V lost 0 bases and J lost 4; bases outside the gene matches: 14. This chain's CDR3 is CASSQDLVRDRSSTEAFF. DNA of the CDR3: TGTGCCAGCAGCCAAGATCTAGTCCGGGACAGATCCTCCACTGAAGCTTTCTTT.

The DNA of the CDR3 is TGTGCCAGCAATCTGGGACTGCCACAAGAGACCCAGTACTTC. Protein sequence: CASNLGLPQETQYF. J is TRBJ2-5 and V is TRBV2, with D perhaps matching TRBD2 (6 bases). The CDR3 extends over 14 amino acids. V lost 7 bases to trimming and J lost 2 bases, with 14 bases between them. Germline CDR1 is SNHLY and CDR2 is FYNNEI.

The rearrangement joins TRBV5-1 to TRBJ2-1; maybe TRBD1 (6 bases). The germline CDR1 and CDR2 sequences are SGHRS and YFSETQ. The CDR3 consists of 15 residues. The V end lost 0 bases, the J end lost 5 bases, and 12 bases lay between the germline ends. CDR3 in DNA: TGCGCCAGCAGCTTGGTGAGGCGGACAGACAATGAGCAGTTCTTC. Its protein is CASSLVRRTDNEQFF.

This rearrangement joins TRBV2 to TRBJ1-5, with 7 bases fitting TRBD1. Per germline, CDR1 SNHLY and CDR2 FYNNEI. V lost 2 bases to trimming and J lost 7 bases; unmatched junction nucleotides: 8. The CDR3 loop spans 15 amino acids. The CDR3 nucleotides read TGTGCCAGCAGTGAACGGTCAGGGGGGAACCAGCCCCAGCATTTT. Protein product: CASSERSGGNQPQHF.

The J gene is TRBJ2-7, the V gene TRBV5-4; D is ambiguous. The CDR3 runs to 12 residues. The V gene's germline CDR1 is SGHNT and CDR2 YYREEE (reference sequence). Trimming shortened V by 0 bases and J by 6 bases, and 7 bases separated the two germline ends. The CDR3 here is CASSLDSSEQYF. The CDR3, as DNA: TGTGCCAGCAGCTTGGACAGTTCCGAGCAGTACTTC. Filled out from reference TRBV5-4 and TRBJ2-7, the complete variable domain reads ETGVTQSPTHLIKTRGQQVTLRCSSQSGHNTVSWYQQALGQGPQFIFQYYREEENGRGNFPPRFSGLQFPNYSSELNVNALELDDSALYLCASSLDSSEQYFGPGTRLTVT.

This clone was detected once. The chain joins TRBV6-1 to TRBJ1-1; D remains unclear. The CDR3 loop spans 12 amino acids. V lost 8 bases to trimming and J lost 2 bases, with 9 bases between them. The germline gives CDR1 MNHNS, CDR2 SASEGT. CDR3 nucleotides: TGTGCCAGCCGGTTGGGCAACACTGAAGCTTTCTTT. Its translation: CASRLGNTEAFF.

The genes are TRBV27 and TRBJ2-5, with TRBD2 matching 9 bases. The CDR3 is made up of 14 amino acids. Germline trimming cut 3 bases from V and 9 bases from J; bases unmatched to any gene: 8. The germline V gene has CDR1 MNHEY and CDR2 SMNVEV (reference sequence). CDR3 region: CASSFGTSSKAQYF. The CDR3 DNA sequence: TGTGCCAGCAGTTTCGGGACTAGCTCTAAGGCCCAGTACTTC.

J is TRBJ1-3 and V is TRBV10-3, with TRBD1 matching over 7 bases. The trim removed 4 bases at V and 0 bases at J, leaving 9 bases unmatched. Germline CDR1 is ENHRY and CDR2 is SYGVKD. CDR3 length equals 17 residues. This chain's CDR3 is CAISGQGLTTSGNTIYF. The CDR3 DNA is TGTGCCATCAGTGGACAGGGCCTAACCACCTCTGGAAACACCATATATTTT.

The count of this clone is one. Here the CDR3 DNA reads TGTGCCAGCAGCCAGCCACAGGGGGCTCTGAACACTGAAGCTTTCTTT. Protein product: CASSQPQGALNTEAFF. The chain carries TRBV7-6 and TRBJ1-1; 9 bases fit TRBD1. V gave up 5 bases and J gave up 0 bases; unmatched junction bases: 7. This CDR3 is 16 amino acids long. The V gene's germline CDR1 is SGHVS and CDR2 FNYEAQ. The full variable domain, completed using reference TRBV7-6 and TRBJ1-1, is GAGVSQSPRYKVTKRGQDVALRCDPISGHVSLYWYRQALGQGPEFLTYFNYEAQQDKSGLPNDRFSAERPEGSISTLTIQRTEQRDSAMYRCASSQPQGALNTEAFFGQGTRLTVV.

The chain combines TRBV5-1 with TRBJ2-1; the match to TRBD1 covers 9 bases. There are 14 residues in the CDR3. CDR1 SGHRS and CDR2 YFSETQ come from the germline V gene. The ends lost 3 bases at V and 9 bases at J; junction bases unmatched: 7. The CDR3 DNA reads as TGCGCCAGCAGCTATGGGACAGGGCAGGGTGAGCAGTTCTTC. Its translation: CASSYGTGQGEQFF. The full variable domain, in which reference TRBV5-1 and TRBJ2-1 provide the parts outside the CDR3, is KAGVTQTPRYLIKTRGQQVTLSCSPISGHRSVSWYQQTPGQGLQFLFEYFSETQRNKGNFPGRFSGRQFSNSRSEMNVSTLELGDSALYLCASSYGTGQGEQFFGPGTRLTVL.

This chain links TRBV10-2 with TRBJ2-5; D perhaps matches TRBD1 (6 bases). The CDR3 has 13 residues. V lost 6 bases and J lost 5, with 13 bases in between. Germline lookup yields CDR1 WSHSY and CDR2 SAAADI. The CDR3 DNA follows: TGCGCCAGCAGCCAGGGGAGTCTCGAGACCCAGTACTTC. It encodes CASSQGSLETQYF.

The chain uses TRBV27 and TRBJ2-5, with TRBD2 identical over 10 bases. The CDR3 is made up of 20 amino acids. J was trimmed by 5 bases and V by 6 bases; bases with no gene match: 24. Germline assignment: CDR1 MNHEY and CDR2 SMNVEV (reference sequence). The DNA for the CDR3 is TGTGCCAGCAGCCCCTCACGGGTAGCGGGGGGAATACCACACTGGGAGACCCAGTACTTC. Translated: CASSPSRVAGGIPHWETQYF.

This chain links TRBV2 with TRBJ2-3; the D gene is possibly TRBD2 (6 bases). Trimming left V 6 bases short and J 1 base short, with 8 bases between. This CDR3 is built from 13 residues. Germline assignment: CDR1 SNHLY and CDR2 FYNNEI. This CDR3 is CASRGGGTDTQYF. The DNA of the CDR3 is TGTGCCAGCAGAGGAGGGGGCACAGATACGCAGTATTTT.

V is TRBV7-9 and J is TRBJ2-7, with 8 positions matching TRBD1. Germline V gene data show CDR1 as SEHNR and CDR2 as FQNEAQ (reference sequence). This CDR3 is built from 15 residues. Unmatched junction bases numbered 8, after V lost 5 bases and J lost 2 bases. This chain's CDR3 is CASSGDRPFTYEQYF. The DNA for the CDR3 is TGTGCCAGCAGCGGGGACAGGCCTTTTACCTACGAGCAGTACTTC.

The chain is built from TRBV5-4 and TRBJ1-1, with D tentatively TRBD1 (6 bases). CDR1 is SGHNT, CDR2 YYREEE, per germline (reference sequence). The CDR3 consists of 16 residues. Trimming left V 4 bases short and J 6 bases short, with 22 bases between. The CDR3 bases are TGTGCCAGCAGCCACGGGACAACTATTATAGTGGCTGAAGCTTTCTTT. Protein product: CASSHGTTIIVAEAFF.

This sequence joins TRBV28 and TRBJ2-3; tentative D call: TRBD1 (6 bases). This CDR3 is 15 amino acids long. CDR1 is MDHEN and CDR2 is SYDVKM in the germline V gene. V lost 6 bases and J 1 base, leaving 14 bases between the germline ends. CDR3 nucleotides: TGTGCCAGCAGGAAAGATGGGGGCGGCACAGATACGCAGTATTTT. It is translated as CASRKDGGGTDTQYF.

J is TRBJ2-7 and V is TRBV28, with 7 positions matching TRBD1. Germline CDR1 reads MDHEN; CDR2 reads SYDVKM. J was trimmed by 2 bases and V by 7 bases; bases with no gene match: 14. The CDR3 has 16 residues. DNA for the CDR3: TGTGCCAGCACCCAACAGGGGTGGGGAAAAACCTACGAGCAGTACTTC. It yields the protein CASTQQGWGKTYEQYF.

This clone was counted once. The gene calls are TRBV6-1 and TRBJ2-7; 8 positions agree with TRBD2. CDR1 and CDR2 (germline): MNHNS, SASEGT. This CDR3 is built from 13 residues. J lost 7 bases, V lost 10 bases, and 12 bases had no gene match. The CDR3 sequence: CATAGTSEGEQYF. The CDR3 nucleotides read TGTGCCACCGCCGGGACTAGTGAAGGGGAGCAGTACTTC.